Shown below are 13 T cell receptor beta chains from a single sample sequenced in a study of blood T cell repertoires in COVID-19. Assay used: immunoSEQ multiplex PCR; TCRdb lists only in-frame clones, some missing. The sample holds 200,000 to 250,000 clones, around nine tenths seen once. The material sequenced was peripheral blood. These receptors were collected from a woman aged 60-70 years with acute or convalescent COVID-19.

As DNA, the CDR3 is TGTGCCAGTGCAGCCCGCCATTGGACAGGGGCCTACTTGGATACGCAGTATTTT. Translating it yields CASAARHWTGAYLDTQYF. The chain uses TRBV19 and TRBJ2-3; 9 positions agree with TRBD1. J gave up 6 bases and V 8 bases, and 21 bases lay outside the gene matches. Per germline, CDR1 LNHDA and CDR2 SQIVND (reference sequence). The CDR3 length is 18 residues. Filled out from reference TRBV19 and TRBJ2-3, the complete variable domain reads DGGITQSPKYLFRKEGQNVTLSCEQNLNHDAMYWYRQDPGQGLRLIYYSQIVNDFQKGDIAEGYSVSREKKESFPLTVTSAQKNPTAFYLCASAARHWTGAYLDTQYFGPGTRLTVL.

The CDR3 region is CASSLSRGNEQFF. The CDR3 DNA sequence: TGTGCCAGCTCGTTGAGCAGGGGAAATGAGCAGTTCTTC. The rearrangement joins TRBV18 to TRBJ2-1, with TRBD1 as a possible D gene (6 bases). V was cut by 6 bases and J by 7 bases, with 13 bases left in between. Germline V gene sequence: CDR1 KGHSH, CDR2 LQKENI. This CDR3 region has 13 residues.

The rearrangement joins TRBV2 to TRBJ2-1; possibly TRBD1 for D (5 bases). Germline V gene sequence: CDR1 SNHLY, CDR2 FYNNEI. The V gene lost 8 bases and the J gene lost 8 bases, with 19 bases spanning the gap. The CDR3 runs 14 residues. The CDR3: CASRVDGAVDEQFF. The CDR3 DNA reads as TGTGCCAGCCGGGTGGATGGGGCAGTCGATGAGCAGTTCTTC.

J is TRBJ1-6 and V is TRBV5-1; weak D call: TRBD1 (5 bases). This CDR3 contains 15 residues. V lost 2 bases to trimming and J lost 10 bases, with 16 bases between them. Germline CDR1 and CDR2: SGHRS and YFSETQ. The CDR3 here is CASSLTGPRESPLHF. CDR3 nucleotides: TGCGCCAGCAGCTTAACAGGCCCCCGGGAGTCACCCCTCCACTTT.

The rearrangement links TRBV7-2 to TRBJ2-7, with D tentatively TRBD1 (6 bases). V was trimmed by 5 bases and J by 2 bases, leaving 10 bases between them. From germline, CDR1 is SGHTA and CDR2 FQGNSA. The CDR3 extends over 13 amino acids. The CDR3: CASSLQGAYEQYF. In nucleotides, the CDR3 is TGTGCCAGCAGCCTACAGGGAGCCTACGAGCAGTACTTC.

Only one count was recorded for this clone. V usage is TRBV11-2 and J usage is TRBJ1-2, with TRBD1 matching over 7 bases. CDR1 SGHAT and CDR2 FQNNGV come from the germline V gene. The ends lost 5 bases at V and 4 bases at J; junction bases unmatched: 7. The CDR3 length is 14 residues. The CDR3 loop reads CASSRGRDSYGYTF. Written as DNA, the CDR3 is TGTGCCAGCAGCCGCGGCAGGGACAGCTATGGCTACACCTTC.

V gene TRBV4-1 combines with J gene TRBJ1-2, with a tentative D call TRBD1 (5 bases). V was trimmed by 0 bases and J by 2 bases, leaving 19 bases between them. This CDR3 is built from 18 residues. CDR1 MGHRA and CDR2 YSYEKL come from the germline V gene. This CDR3 is CASSQDKELQQVNYGYTF. The DNA of the CDR3 is TGCGCCAGCAGCCAAGATAAGGAGCTTCAACAGGTAAACTATGGCTACACCTTC.

The CDR3 sequence: CASSGQGEFGYTF. The DNA of the CDR3 is TGTGCCAGCTCTGGACAGGGCGAGTTTGGCTACACCTTC. The gene calls are TRBV7-3 and TRBJ1-2, with 8 bases that match TRBD1. CDR3 length equals 13 residues. Trimming cost V 8 bases and J 7 bases; bases outside gene matches: 9. CDR1 and CDR2 (germline): SGHTA, FQGTGA.

The chain links TRBV6-1 to TRBJ2-3, with TRBD2 matching 8 bases. The length of the CDR3 is 15 residues. The junction had 7 bases not matched to a gene; V was cut back by 4 bases and J by 4 bases. Germline values: CDR1 MNHNS, CDR2 SASEGT. This CDR3 is CASSVGTSGPDTQYF. The CDR3 DNA reads as TGTGCCAGCAGTGTAGGTACTAGCGGCCCAGATACGCAGTATTTT.

V is TRBV18 and J is TRBJ2-5; D ambiguous. Germline V CDR1 and CDR2: KGHSH, LQKENI. The CDR3 runs 14 residues. Trimming cost V 6 bases and J 4 bases, with 15 bases left between them. CDR3 coding DNA: TGTGCCAGCTCGCCTCTACCCATCCCAGAGACCCAGTACTTC. Amino acids: CASSPLPIPETQYF. Full variable domain (rest looked up from reference TRBV18 and TRBJ2-5): NAGVMQNPRHLVRRRGQEARLRCSPMKGHSHVYWYRQLPEEGLKFMVYLQKENIIDESGMPKERFSAEFPKEGPSILRIQQVVRGDSAAYFCASSPLPIPETQYFGPGTRLLVL.

The V gene is TRBV3-1 (or the pseudogene TRBV3-2), the J gene TRBJ1-2; 7 bases agree with TRBD1. CDR1 LGHDT and CDR2 YNNKEL come from the germline V gene (reference sequence). With 3 bases clipped from V and 8 bases from J, the junction kept 6 bases outside the gene matches. The CDR3 is 13 amino acids. CDR3 coding DNA: TGTGCCAGCAGCCAGACGCAGACAGGGGGCTACACCTTC. Protein sequence: CASSQTQTGGYTF.

This chain links TRBV11-3 with TRBJ2-5; no firm D call. The CDR3 contains 13 residues. The V end was cut by 5 bases, the J end by 5 bases, with 12 bases between. CDR1 and CDR2 (germline): SGHNT, YENEEA. In nucleotides, the CDR3 is TGTGCCAGCAGCCGAGGAGCCGCGGAGACCCAGTACTTC. This codes for CASSRGAAETQYF.

The rearrangement joins TRBV6-5 to TRBJ2-2; 9 nucleotides line up with TRBD2. The CDR3 covers 15 residues. V was clipped by 6 bases and J by 3 bases; unmatched bases: 5. Germline values: CDR1 MNHEY, CDR2 SVGAGI. DNA for the CDR3: TGTGCCAGCAGGGTAGCGGGGGTGTACACCGGGGAGCTGTTTTTT. This encodes CASRVAGVYTGELFF.